What follows are 28 T cell receptor beta chains derived from one specimen sequenced in a study of regulatory and conventional T cells in RAG deficiency. The sorted regulatory T cells were CD4+, CD25-high and CD127-low, with genomic DNA sequenced. TCRdb's copy holds only in-frame clones and misses some; the assay was immunoSEQ multiplex PCR. This table holds about 19,000 clones, roughly 87% found once. These same records also appear under a second study, on regulatory T cells. That paper notes: The primer mix had 52 TRBV and 13 TRBJ primers.

Sequenced: Tregs sorted from blood. The origin of the receptors is a human donor in good health.

This clone is a singleton in its sample. J is TRBJ1-2 and V is TRBV6-1, with D unclear. From germline, CDR1 is MNHNS and CDR2 SASEGT. The CDR3 runs to 15 residues. The V gene lost 6 bases and the J gene lost 0 bases, with 14 bases spanning the gap. CDR3 sequence (DNA): TGTGCCAGCAGGATATCCGGGAACACTAACTATGGCTACACCTTC. It yields the protein CASRISGNTNYGYTF.

This clone occurred once. The chain combines TRBV7-3 with TRBJ2-1; 10 bases agree with TRBD2. J lost 1 base, V lost 5 bases, and 2 bases had no gene match. CDR1 and CDR2 from the germline V gene are SGHTA and FQGTGA. The CDR3 contains 15 residues. The CDR3, as DNA: TGTGCCAGCAGCCCTAGCGGGAGTTCCTACAATGAGCAGTTCTTC. It is translated as CASSPSGSSYNEQFF.

This chain uses TRBV14 with TRBJ2-2, with 9 bases that match TRBD1. The CDR3 totals 17 residues. From germline, CDR1 is SGHDN and CDR2 FVKESK. V gave up 4 bases and J gave up 2 bases; unmatched junction bases: 8. The CDR3 sequence is CASSRLQTGGNTGELFF. CDR3 DNA sequence: TGTGCCAGCAGCCGGCTCCAGACAGGGGGAAACACCGGGGAGCTGTTTTTT.

The J gene is TRBJ1-4, the V gene TRBV14; unclear D gene. Deletions cut 0 bases from V and 8 bases from J, with 4 bases between. Germline V gives CDR1 SGHDN, CDR2 FVKESK. This CDR3 comprises 12 residues. This CDR3 is CASSQDDEKLFF. The CDR3 DNA follows: TGTGCCAGCAGCCAAGATGACGAAAAACTGTTTTTT.

The J gene is TRBJ2-1, the V gene TRBV18; weak D call: TRBD1 (6 bases). The V end lost 6 bases, the J end lost 12 bases, and 30 bases lay between the germline ends. CDR3 length: 17 residues. The germline V gene encodes CDR1 KGHSH and CDR2 LQKENI. The chain's CDR3 is CASSPEGEFPLSVGQFF. The DNA of the CDR3 is TGTGCCAGCTCCCCTGAGGGGGAGTTTCCCTTATCGGTGGGGCAGTTCTTC.

The V gene is TRBV13, the J gene TRBJ2-5, with D possibly matching TRBD2 (7 bases). This CDR3 region has 17 residues. Germline lookup yields CDR1 PRHDT and CDR2 FYEKMQ (reference sequence). The germline V and J ends were trimmed by 3 bases and 5 bases, with 22 bases remaining between them. The CDR3 loop reads CASSFQWSAGAGETQYF. In DNA, the CDR3 is TGTGCCAGCAGCTTTCAGTGGTCTGCGGGGGCGGGGGAGACCCAGTACTTC.

This sequence joins TRBV5-5 and TRBJ2-7, with a tentative D call TRBD2 (5 bases). Between the trimmed V and J ends, which lost 4 bases and 6 bases, there was a span of 14 bases. The CDR3 is 13 amino acids. Germline lookup yields CDR1 SGHKS and CDR2 YYEKEE (reference sequence). CDR3 sequence (DNA): TGTGCCAGCAGCGGGATAGTTGGACTCGAGCAGTACTTC. Protein product: CASSGIVGLEQYF.

The chain employs TRBV9 and TRBJ2-7; 7 bases are shared with TRBD2. The CDR3 contains 15 residues. J lost 0 bases, V lost 4 bases, and 7 bases had no gene match. Germline CDR1 is SGDLS and CDR2 is YYNGEE. CDR3 protein: CASSPGGAASYEQYF. The CDR3 DNA reads as TGTGCCAGCAGCCCGGGAGGAGCCGCCTCCTACGAGCAGTACTTC.

The chain couples TRBV5-8 to TRBJ1-3; no clear D gene. Trimming removed 2 bases from V and 0 bases from J, with 12 bases in between. The CDR3 is 16 amino acids. Germline CDR1 reads SGHTS; CDR2 reads YDEGEE. The CDR3 reads CASSLAHGNSGNTIYF. The CDR3 DNA reads as TGTGCCAGCAGCTTAGCCCATGGTAACTCTGGAAACACCATATATTTT.

This clone was found once. The V gene is TRBV6-6, the J gene TRBJ2-1; 8 nucleotides match TRBD1. Germline CDR1 reads MNHNY; CDR2 reads SVGAGI (reference sequence). The CDR3 runs to 16 residues. V shed 5 bases, J shed 0 bases, and the junction held 6 bases outside the gene matches. This CDR3 is CASSTRQGSSYNEQFF. For the CDR3, the DNA is TGTGCCAGCAGTACCCGACAGGGGAGCTCCTACAATGAGCAGTTCTTC.

The rearrangement uses TRBV28 and TRBJ2-1; 10 bases align to TRBD2. The CDR3 has 17 amino acids. The junction had 10 bases not matched to a gene; V was cut back by 4 bases and J by 4 bases. Germline values: CDR1 MDHEN, CDR2 SYDVKM. The CDR3 loop reads CASSWITSGNRYNEQFF. Written as DNA, the CDR3 is TGTGCCAGCAGTTGGATCACTAGCGGGAACAGATACAATGAGCAGTTCTTC.

The V call is TRBV5-6, the J call TRBJ2-1; TRBD2 is a possible D gene (6 bases). Germline lookup yields CDR1 SGHDT and CDR2 YYEEEE. Trimming stripped 4 bases from V and 15 bases from J, with 17 bases between. The CDR3 spans 12 residues. This CDR3 is CASSPPGGGRFF. In DNA form, the CDR3 reads TGTGCCAGCAGCCCCCCCGGGGGTGGTCGGTTCTTC.

The V and J genes are TRBV7-2 and TRBJ1-3, with no clear D. Germline V lookup: CDR1 SGHTA, CDR2 FQGNSA. This CDR3 spans 14 amino acids. V was pared by 1 base and J by 5 bases, with 9 bases between. In DNA, the CDR3 is TGTGCCAGCAGCTTAGGTTCAAGTAGAAACACCATATATTTT. Its translation: CASSLGSSRNTIYF.

Only a few counts were recorded for this clone. This chain links TRBV5-1 with TRBJ1-1; weak D call: TRBD1 (6 bases). Germline CDR1 is SGHRS and CDR2 is YFSETQ. V shed 4 bases and J shed 1 base, with 17 bases lying between them. This CDR3 has 16 amino acids. The CDR3 sequence: CASSREGVGQNTEAFF. CDR3 nucleotides: TGCGCCAGCAGCCGAGAGGGGGTGGGTCAGAACACTGAAGCTTTCTTT.

This chain uses TRBV14 with TRBJ1-6; D is possibly TRBD1 (5 bases). This CDR3 has 15 residues. Deletions cut 1 base from V and 6 bases from J, with 10 bases between. The V gene's germline CDR1 is SGHDN and CDR2 FVKESK. The CDR3 spells CASSQGAGINSPLHF. CDR3 nucleotides: TGTGCCAGCAGCCAAGGGGCAGGGATTAATTCACCCCTCCACTTT.

This chain links TRBV18 with TRBJ2-1; D gene ambiguous. Trimming removed 0 bases at V and 5 bases at J, with 17 bases between. There are 17 residues in the CDR3. CDR1 is KGHSH and CDR2 is LQKENI in the germline V gene. The CDR3 DNA follows: TGTGCCAGCTCACCACCGTCCATGCTTGGTCCCCACAATGAGCAGTTCTTC. This sequence encodes CASSPPSMLGPHNEQFF.

This clone was detected once. V is TRBV27 and J is TRBJ1-6; unclear D gene. The V and J ends lost 5 bases and 2 bases respectively, with 16 bases between them. CDR3 length: 17 amino acids. Germline values: CDR1 MNHEY, CDR2 SMNVEV (reference sequence). CDR3 in amino acids: CASSHYQPGPYNSPLHF. The CDR3 DNA reads as TGTGCCAGCAGTCACTATCAACCTGGGCCCTATAATTCACCCCTCCACTTT.

The chain recombines TRBV6-1 with TRBJ1-3, with D perhaps TRBD1 (6 bases). Germline CDR1 and CDR2: MNHNS and SASEGT. This CDR3 has 15 amino acids. Trimming removed 4 bases from V and 4 bases from J, with 14 bases in between. CDR3 coding DNA: TGTGCCAGCAGTGGATTACAGGGTGGCGGAAACACCATATATTTT. Amino acids: CASSGLQGGGNTIYF.

This sequence joins TRBV10-3 and TRBJ2-1, with TRBD2 identical over 8 bases. The ends lost 6 bases at V and 0 bases at J; junction bases unmatched: 4. CDR3 length equals 15 residues. Germline V CDR1 and CDR2: ENHRY, SYGVKD. CDR3 DNA: TGTGCCATCAGAGGAAGCGGGAGCTCCTACAATGAGCAGTTCTTC. Translated: CAIRGSGSSYNEQFF.

The chain recombines TRBV5-1 with TRBJ1-6; D unclear. The CDR3 has 15 amino acids. Trimming took 0 bases from V and 9 from J, leaving 13 bases between them. Germline V lookup: CDR1 SGHRS, CDR2 YFSETQ. The CDR3 sequence: CASSLGTRGASPLHF. DNA for the CDR3: TGCGCCAGCAGCTTGGGGACGCGGGGAGCTTCACCCCTCCACTTT.

The chain links TRBV29-1 to TRBJ2-7, with 9 bases matching TRBD2. V gave up 4 bases and J gave up 7 bases; unmatched junction bases: 11. The CDR3 is made up of 14 amino acids. Germline V gene data show CDR1 as SQVTM and CDR2 as ANQGSEA. The CDR3 is CSVVLAGRGREQYF. The DNA for the CDR3 is TGCAGCGTTGTACTAGCGGGCCGCGGCCGGGAGCAGTACTTC.

A single count supports this clone. V usage is TRBV14 and J usage is TRBJ2-5, with 7 nucleotides matching TRBD2. This CDR3 contains 17 residues. The ends lost 1 base at V and 0 bases at J; junction bases unmatched: 8. From germline, CDR1 is SGHDN and CDR2 FVKESK. CDR3 sequence: CASSQVKTSDYQETQYF. CDR3 bases: TGTGCCAGCAGCCAAGTAAAAACTAGCGATTACCAAGAGACCCAGTACTTC.

This clone appeared a single time. The V and J genes are TRBV19 and TRBJ2-1; 9 positions agree with TRBD2. This CDR3 spans 16 amino acids. After removal of 6 bases from V and 6 bases from J, the junction contained 12 bases not matched to a gene. Germline V lookup: CDR1 LNHDA, CDR2 SQIVND (reference sequence). CDR3 loop: CASSPAQLAGINEQFF. The DNA for the CDR3 is TGTGCCAGTAGCCCCGCGCAGCTAGCGGGAATCAATGAGCAGTTCTTC.

Comment on this clone: Other DNA sequences in the sample encode the same CDR3. The chain's CDR3 is CASSDRAGFGSTDTQYF. CDR3 sequence (DNA): TGTGCCAGCAGTGACCGCGCGGGCTTCGGGAGCACAGATACGCAGTATTTT. This chain joins TRBV2 and TRBJ2-3; TRBD2 might be the D (5 bases). Per germline, CDR1 SNHLY and CDR2 FYNNEI. Between the trimmed V and J ends, which lost 3 bases and 0 bases, there was a span of 16 bases. The CDR3 contains 17 residues. The full variable domain, with the rest looked up from reference TRBV2 and TRBJ2-3, is EPEVTQTPSHQVTQMGQEVILRCVPISNHLYFYWYRQILGQKVEFLVSFYNNEISEKSEIFDDQFSVERPDGSNFTLKIRSTKLEDSAMYFCASSDRAGFGSTDTQYFGPGTRLTVL.

The gene calls are TRBV2 and TRBJ2-2; D possibly matches TRBD1 or TRBD2 (6 bases each). The V gene's germline CDR1 is SNHLY and CDR2 FYNNEI. The CDR3 runs to 14 residues. Trimming stripped 6 bases from V and 4 bases from J, with 12 bases between. CDR3 coding DNA: TGTGCCAGCAGGAGGGGGGAAACCACCGGGGAGCTGTTTTTT. This codes for CASRRGETTGELFF.

This clone is a singleton in its sample. The chain recombines TRBV5-3 with TRBJ2-3; 8 positions match TRBD1. TRBV5-3 is an ORF; its function is uncertain. The junction had 7 bases not matched to a gene; V was cut back by 4 bases and J by 3 bases. The length of the CDR3 is 15 residues. The CDR3 DNA reads TGTGCCAGAAGCCCGAGGGACAGGAAGACAGATACGCAGTATTTT. This translates into CARSPRDRKTDTQYF.

The chain joins TRBV13 to TRBJ1-2, with D maybe TRBD1 (5 bases). The CDR3 sequence is 16 residues long. The germline CDR1 and CDR2 sequences are PRHDT and FYEKMQ (reference sequence). V dropped 5 bases and J dropped 4 bases, with 20 bases sitting between them. CDR3 region: CASSRRWGRTPYGYTF. The CDR3 DNA follows: TGTGCCAGCAGCAGGAGATGGGGCAGAACCCCCTATGGCTACACCTTC.

The chain couples TRBV7-6 to TRBJ2-2, with D maybe TRBD2 (6 bases). Trimming took off 5 bases at V and 7 bases at J, with 17 bases between the two ends. The CDR3 is made up of 15 amino acids. Germline V gene sequence: CDR1 SGHVS, CDR2 FNYEAQ. The CDR3 reads CASSTGLLRVGELFF. For the CDR3, the DNA is TGTGCCAGCAGCACGGGACTCCTTAGGGTCGGGGAGCTGTTTTTT. Supplemented by reference TRBV7-6 and TRBJ2-2, the full variable domain reads GAGVSQSPRYKVTKRGQDVALRCDPISGHVSLYWYRQALGQGPEFLTYFNYEAQQDKSGLPNDRFSAERPEGSISTLTIQRTEQRDSAMYRCASSTGLLRVGELFFGEGSRLTVL.